The clone carrying this T cell receptor (beta chain) was counted between two and nine times. Its antigen is as yet unknown. The record originates from a study of chemoradiotherapy in HPV16-positive cancers. On the study more broadly: Candidate HPV-specific T-cell clones and common TCR motifs came from functional assays in two HPV16-positive patients.

The study's findings and limits: HPV-responsive T-cell expansion during chemoradiotherapy was linked to improved recurrence-free survival in HPV16-positive patients. HPV-specific T cells were functionally defined from only a couple of HPV16-positive patients.

Produced via immunoSEQ multiplex PCR; TCRdb's table is partial and in-frame only. The sample consists of about 5,100 clones, around 80% of them appearing once. The CDR3 has 19 amino acids. V was pared by 0 bases and J by 6 bases, with 13 bases of the junction left unmatched. Looked up from germline, CDR1 is LNHDA and CDR2 is SQIVND (reference sequence). Repeated repertoire sampling spanned the course of chemoradiotherapy. This receptor was taken from a human donor with HPV-associated anogenital cancer. This sample comprised tumor tissue, obtained from a patient who underwent chemoradiotherapy. The rearrangement links TRBV19 to TRBJ2-1, with 11 bases matching TRBD2. In DNA, the CDR3 is TGTGCCAGTAGTATAGATCACAGGGCTAGCGGGGGGCGTCTCAATGAGCAGTTCTTC. It translates to CASSIDHRASGGRLNEQFF.